This TCR beta chain derives from a study of cytomegalovirus exposure and HLA in healthy donors. The wider study: Earlier results showed roughly 110 million unique TCR beta sequences derived from roughly 200 million T cells. Study observations and caveats: In a later analysis, TCR association rates varied by HLA locus: DRB1 most, HLA-C fewest. In an earlier analysis, productive rearrangement rates for most beta V segments clustered near 87% or 30%. Later analysis demonstrated an association between a missense DCLRE1C variant and TCR beta V- and J-gene trimming.

The V and J ends lost 3 bases and 2 bases, in that order; junction bases with no gene match: 14. This CDR3 region has 20 residues. Germline-derived CDR1 and CDR2 are KGHSH and LQKENI. This PCR relied on a set of 60 Vbeta primers and 13 Jbeta primers. Profiled with immunoSEQ multiplex PCR; TCRdb holds only in-frame clones, not every one. The sample holds roughly 160,000 clones, approximately 90% seen once. Notes on this clone: Its antigen is not identified.

V gene TRBV18 combines with J gene TRBJ2-7; 15 bases match TRBD2. Sequenced: PBMCs. The receptor comes from a woman in her 30s in good health and CMV-seronegative. Here the CDR3 DNA reads TGTGCCAGCTCACCCCTCGCGGGACTAGCGGGAGGCCTTACAACCTACGAGCAGTACTTC. Translating gives CASSPLAGLAGGLTTYEQYF.